These T cell receptor beta chains were read from a single sample in a study of blood T cell repertoires in COVID-19. TCRdb's copy holds only in-frame clones and misses some; the assay was immunoSEQ multiplex PCR. The sample records about 120,000 clones, roughly four fifths being singletons. The sample comprised peripheral blood. Receptors were obtained from a man aged 65 to 85 with active or convalescent COVID-19. Each CDR3 is given with its conserved first and last residue. Fields, in order: clone size, D gene, V gene, J gene, CDR3 DNA, CDR3 protein. The D gene is left open where the match is weak. Expanded clones get a size class; other rows say once, few or many, or leave the size out.

>-|TRBD2|TRBV5-1|TRBJ2-1
TGCGCCAGCAGCAAGGGACTAGCGGATAACAATGAGCAGTTCTTC
CASSKGLADNNEQFF
>-|-|TRBV6-1|TRBJ1-1
TGTGCCAGCAGTGAGACCGGGGAGGGTCGGACTGAAGCTTTCTTT
CASSETGEGRTEAFF
>-|-|TRBV11-2|TRBJ2-7
TGTGCCAGCAGCTCAATCTCCTACGAGCAGTACTTC
CASSSISYEQYF
>once|-|TRBV6-2/TRBV6-3|TRBJ1-5
TGTGCCAGCAGTTACTACAGGAGAGATCAGCCCCAGCATTTT
CASSYYRRDQPQHF
>once|TRBD1|TRBV18|TRBJ2-1
TGTGCCAGCTCACGGGACAGTACGGAGAATGAGCAGTTCTTC
CASSRDSTENEQFF
>-|TRBD1|TRBV24-1|TRBJ1-2
TGTGCCACCAGTGGGTCAGGGGGCGGCTATGGCTACACCTTC
CATSGSGGGYGYTF
>few|-|TRBV29-1|TRBJ2-7
TGCAGCACCCGGGACAACTCCTACGAGCAGTACTTC
CSTRDNSYEQYF
>-|TRBD1|TRBV29-1|TRBJ2-5
TGCAGCGCTACGACAGGGAACAGACAAGAGACCCAGTACTTC
CSATTGNRQETQYF
>few|-|TRBV9|TRBJ1-6
TGTGCCAGCAGCGTAGGAGACAGGCCGAATTCACCCCTCCACTTT
CASSVGDRPNSPLHF
>-|TRBD2|TRBV27|TRBJ2-5
TGTGCCAGCAGTTTACGGGGGGGTGAGACCCAGTACTTC
CASSLRGGETQYF
>-|-|TRBV27|TRBJ2-7
TGTGCCAGCAGTTCGGCGGGGCCTTCCTACGAGCAGTACTTC
CASSSAGPSYEQYF